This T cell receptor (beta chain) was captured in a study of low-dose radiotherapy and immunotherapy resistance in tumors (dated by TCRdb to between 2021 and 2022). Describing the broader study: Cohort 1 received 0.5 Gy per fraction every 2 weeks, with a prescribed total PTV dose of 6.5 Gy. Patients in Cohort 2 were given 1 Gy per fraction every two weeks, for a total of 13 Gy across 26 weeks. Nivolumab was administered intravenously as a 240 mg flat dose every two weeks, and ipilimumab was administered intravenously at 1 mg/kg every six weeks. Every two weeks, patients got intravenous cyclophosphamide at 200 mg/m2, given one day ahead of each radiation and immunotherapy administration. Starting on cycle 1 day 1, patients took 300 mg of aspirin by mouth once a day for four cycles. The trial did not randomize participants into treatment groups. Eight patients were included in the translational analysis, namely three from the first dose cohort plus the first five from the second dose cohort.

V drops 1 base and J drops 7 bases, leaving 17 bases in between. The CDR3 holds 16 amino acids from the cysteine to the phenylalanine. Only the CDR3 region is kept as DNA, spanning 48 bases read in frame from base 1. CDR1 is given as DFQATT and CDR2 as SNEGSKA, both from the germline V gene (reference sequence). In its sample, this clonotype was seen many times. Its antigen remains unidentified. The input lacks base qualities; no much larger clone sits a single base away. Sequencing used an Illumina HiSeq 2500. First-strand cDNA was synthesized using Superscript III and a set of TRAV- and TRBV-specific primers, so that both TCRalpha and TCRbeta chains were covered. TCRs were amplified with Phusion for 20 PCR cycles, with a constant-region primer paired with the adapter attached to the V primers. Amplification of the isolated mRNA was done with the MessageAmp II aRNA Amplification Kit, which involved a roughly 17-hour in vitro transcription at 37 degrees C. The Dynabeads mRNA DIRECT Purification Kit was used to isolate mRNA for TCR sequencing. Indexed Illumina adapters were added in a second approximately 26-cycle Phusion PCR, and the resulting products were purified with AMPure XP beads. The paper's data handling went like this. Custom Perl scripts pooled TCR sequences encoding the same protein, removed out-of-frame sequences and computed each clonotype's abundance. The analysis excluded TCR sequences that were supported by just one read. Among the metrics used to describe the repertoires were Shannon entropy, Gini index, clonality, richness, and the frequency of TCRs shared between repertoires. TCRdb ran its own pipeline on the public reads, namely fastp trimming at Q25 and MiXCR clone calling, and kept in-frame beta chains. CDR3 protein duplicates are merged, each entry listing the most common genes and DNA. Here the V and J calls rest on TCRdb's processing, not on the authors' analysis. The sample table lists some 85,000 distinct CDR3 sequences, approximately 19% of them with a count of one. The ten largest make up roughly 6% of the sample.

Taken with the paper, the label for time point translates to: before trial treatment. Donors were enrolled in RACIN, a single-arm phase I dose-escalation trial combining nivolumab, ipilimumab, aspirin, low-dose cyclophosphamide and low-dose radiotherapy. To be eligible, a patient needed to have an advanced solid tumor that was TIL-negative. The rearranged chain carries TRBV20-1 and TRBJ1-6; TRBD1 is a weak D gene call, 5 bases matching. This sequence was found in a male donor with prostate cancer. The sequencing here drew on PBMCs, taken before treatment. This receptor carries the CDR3 CSARGNRDGGNSPLHF. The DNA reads TGCAGTGCTAGAGGGAACCGGGACGGGGGGAATTCACCCCTCCACTTT.